This record concerns one T cell receptor beta chain sequence. The target antigen is unknown. The sample has other DNA sequences that encode this CDR3 too. This sample is drawn from a study of cytomegalovirus exposure and HLA in healthy donors. About the study: A subsequent analysis stated that the roughly 130 validation repertoires were run on the same platform as the roughly 670 first-cohort repertoires. Findings of the study overall: According to reports, the classifier identified cytomegalovirus status with high specificity and sensitivity.

Only in-frame clones appear in the TCRdb table, and some are missing; sequencing was by immunoSEQ multiplex PCR. The table shows roughly 200,000 clones, with around nine tenths occurring only once. Trimming took off 5 bases at V and 0 bases at J, with 5 bases between the two ends. The CDR3 loop spans 12 amino acids. The germline CDR1 and CDR2 sequences are SEHNR and FQNEAQ (reference sequence). The TCR sequence derives from a man aged 25 to 40 in good health and CMV-seropositive. The sequencing input was PBMCs. This chain links TRBV7-9 with TRBJ2-7, with D unclear. CDR3 in amino acids: CASSAVSYEQYF. The DNA of the CDR3 is TGTGCCAGCAGCGCGGTCTCCTACGAGCAGTACTTC.